This T cell receptor beta chain was captured by sequencing in a study of cytomegalovirus exposure and HLA in healthy donors. PCR employed 60 Vbeta and 13 Jbeta primers. The repertoire was sequenced with immunoSEQ multiplex PCR; TCRdb's copy has only in-frame clones and lacks some. The repertoire has about 190,000 clones, over 60% of them found once; the top ten carry about 5%. This CDR3 comprises 14 residues. The V gene's germline CDR1 is MNHEY and CDR2 SVGAGI. V lost 7 bases and J lost 1, with 11 bases in between. V and J are TRBV6-5 and TRBJ1-5; no definite D call. This TCR came from a young man in good health and CMV-seropositive. Material: PBMCs. The CDR3 sequence: CASKAGSSNQPQHF. The CDR3, as DNA: TGTGCCAGCAAGGCAGGTTCGAGCAATCAGCCCCAGCATTTT.